These 20 T cell receptor beta chains were sequenced from one sample in a study of Graves' ophthalmopathy and Graves' hyperthyroidism. Amplification from RNA transcripts yielded the TCR beta CDR3 regions. The library came from an HTBI-primed first-round RT-PCR and a second-round multiplex PCR. TCRdb used MiXCR to reprocess the multiplex PCR reads, holding one entry per CDR3 protein. The top ten clones hold about 12% of a sample with roughly 300,000 distinct CDR3 sequences, roughly a sixth of them seen once. Input material: peripheral blood. These receptors were taken from an adult man with Graves' ophthalmopathy.

This clonotype was detected many times. The chain employs TRBV15 and TRBJ2-2; D possibly corresponds to TRBD2 (6 bases). The CDR3 runs to 16 residues. Looked up from germline, CDR1 is LNHNV and CDR2 is YYDKDF (reference sequence). V lost 3 bases, J lost 5 bases, and 16 bases lay in between. This chain's CDR3 is CATSSALRGGTGELFF. DNA for the CDR3: TGTGCCACCAGCAGTGCCTTAAGGGGAGGAACCGGGGAGCTGTTTTTT.

This clonotype was detected many times. The CDR3 loop reads CSVEDYSYEQYF. CDR3 in DNA: TGCAGCGTTGAAGACTACTCCTACGAGCAGTACTTC. The gene calls are TRBV29-1 and TRBJ2-7, with D unclear. Per the germline V gene, CDR1 is SQVTM and CDR2 is ANQGSEA. V lost 0 bases and J lost 0, with 3 bases in between. The CDR3 is made up of 12 amino acids.

This clonotype was counted many times. The chain carries TRBV10-3 and TRBJ2-5; D gene unclear. This CDR3 comprises 14 residues. V shed 2 bases and J shed 7 bases, with 14 bases lying between them. CDR1 is ENHRY, CDR2 SYGVKD, per germline. CDR3 amino acids: CAISEGRRESTQYF. CDR3 DNA sequence: TGTGCCATCAGTGAGGGACGTCGAGAGTCGACCCAGTACTTC.

This clonotype has a handful of counts. The chain carries TRBV29-1 and TRBJ2-4; 11 bases match TRBD2. Germline-derived CDR1 and CDR2 are SQVTM and ANQGSEA. This CDR3 is built from 13 residues. After removal of 2 bases from V and 8 bases from J, the junction contained 2 bases not matched to a gene. CDR3 nucleotide sequence: TGCAGCGTTGAAATACTAGCGGGAGACATTCAGTACTTC. Translating gives CSVEILAGDIQYF. The variable domain in full, with the rest retrieved from reference TRBV29-1 and TRBJ2-4, is SAVISQKPSRDICQRGTSLTIQCQVDSQVTMMFWYRQQPGQSLTLIATANQGSEATYESGFVIDKFPISRPNLTFSTLTVSNMSPEDSSIYLCSVEILAGDIQYFGAGTRLSVL.

This clonotype was counted many times. The chain couples TRBV6-1 to TRBJ1-4; TRBD1 matches at 12 bases. The CDR3 runs to 16 residues. The germline V gene encodes CDR1 MNHNS and CDR2 SASEGT. With V trimmed by 2 bases and J by 11 bases, 9 bases remained unmatched. The CDR3, as DNA: TGTGCCAGCAGTGAATCGTGGGGACAGGGGGCTGGGAAACTGTTTTTT. This codes for CASSESWGQGAGKLFF.

This clonotype was observed many times. The chain is built from TRBV6-5 and TRBJ2-7; TRBD1 might be the D (6 bases). The CDR3 extends over 15 amino acids. Trimming stripped 4 bases from V and 2 bases from J, with 15 bases between. Per germline, CDR1 MNHEY and CDR2 SVGAGI. The CDR3 region has the DNA TGTGCCAGCAGTTCCTACCACCGACAGGCCTACGAGCAGTACTTC. It specifies CASSSYHRQAYEQYF.

This clonotype has a count of ten or more. This rearrangement joins TRBV19 to TRBJ1-1; 7 nucleotides agree with TRBD1. V shed 3 bases and J 2 bases; nucleotides not matched to a gene: 12. Germline V lookup: CDR1 LNHDA, CDR2 SQIVND (reference sequence). The CDR3 spans 17 residues. CDR3 coding DNA: TGTGCCAGTAGTATTGTGGGGGAGACAGGGAGAAACACTGAAGCTTTCTTT. Translating gives CASSIVGETGRNTEAFF.

This clonotype was detected ten times or more. The CDR3 spells CASRVGTSGTGELFF. CDR3 coding DNA: TGTGCCAGCAGGGTGGGGACTAGCGGCACCGGGGAGCTGTTTTTT. This rearrangement joins TRBV2 to TRBJ2-2; 11 nucleotides line up with TRBD2. The germline CDR1 and CDR2 sequences are SNHLY and FYNNEI. Trimming took 6 bases from V and 4 from J; bases not matched to a gene: 4. CDR3 length: 15 residues.

This clonotype appeared many times. The chain joins TRBV19 to TRBJ2-3, with 9 nucleotides matching TRBD2. Germline V gene lookup returns CDR1 LNHDA and CDR2 SQIVND (reference sequence). There are 15 residues in the CDR3. V was clipped by 5 bases and J by 4 bases; unmatched bases: 7. DNA for the CDR3: TGTGCCAGTAGTCAAACCGGGACTAGCCCAGATACGCAGTATTTT. Translated, it gives CASSQTGTSPDTQYF.

This clonotype was counted at least ten times. The J gene is TRBJ2-5, the V gene TRBV6-1; D may be TRBD2 (6 bases). The CDR3 is made up of 12 amino acids. Germline CDR1 reads MNHNS; CDR2 reads SASEGT. Trimming stripped 7 bases from V and 7 bases from J, with 13 bases between. The CDR3 coding sequence is TGTGCCAGCACACATCAGGGAGGGACCCAGTACTTC. Residues: CASTHQGGTQYF.

This clonotype has ten or more counts. The chain carries TRBV28 and TRBJ1-3; D is possibly TRBD1 (6 bases). V lost 4 bases to trimming and J lost 0 bases, with 13 bases between them. The CDR3 runs to 16 residues. CDR1 MDHEN and CDR2 SYDVKM come from the germline V gene. Written as DNA, the CDR3 is TGTGCCAGCAGTTCGGGGACAATCCGCTCTGGAAACACCATATATTTT. Its protein is CASSSGTIRSGNTIYF. The entire variable domain, with the rest obtained from reference TRBV28 and TRBJ1-3, is as follows: DVKVTQSSRYLVKRTGEKVFLECVQDMDHENMFWYRQDPGLGLRLIYFSYDVKMKEKGDIPEGYSVSREKKERFSLILESASTNQTSMYLCASSSGTIRSGNTIYFGEGSWLTVV.

Points on this clonotype: A read error may explain this, as a much larger clone is one base away. The chain combines TRBV4-1 with TRBJ2-2, with 8 bases lining up with TRBD1. In germline, CDR1 is MGHRA, CDR2 YSYEKL. V was clipped by 4 bases and J by 3 bases; unmatched bases: 7. The CDR3 sequence is 16 residues long. DNA for the CDR3: TGCGCCAGCAGCCCGAGGACAGGGCCGTACACCGGGGAGCTGTTTTTT. Translating it yields CASSPRTGPYTGELFF.

Many counts were recorded for this clonotype. This chain links TRBV19 with TRBJ1-6, with D perhaps TRBD1 (5 bases). From germline, CDR1 is LNHDA and CDR2 SQIVND (reference sequence). Trimming removed 5 bases at V and 3 bases at J, with 14 bases between. The CDR3 spans 16 residues. For the CDR3, the DNA is TGTGCCAGTAGTCTACGACAGAGCGTCTATAATTCACCCCTCCACTTT. This sequence encodes CASSLRQSVYNSPLHF.

Ten or more counts support this clonotype. The CDR3 is CATSDPDRLNTEAFF. The CDR3 bases are TGTGCCACCAGTGATCCGGACAGGTTGAACACTGAAGCTTTCTTT. The chain combines TRBV24-1 with TRBJ1-1; 7 bases agree with TRBD1. The length of the CDR3 is 15 residues. V dropped 3 bases and J dropped 0; count of bases not matched to a gene: 3. Per the germline V gene, CDR1 is KGHDR and CDR2 is SFDVKD.

This clonotype was picked up many times. The chain employs TRBV30 and TRBJ1-1; 7 bases match TRBD1. J lost 1 base, V lost 7 bases, and 9 bases had no gene match. The germline CDR1 and CDR2 sequences are GTSNPN and SVGIG (reference sequence). The length of the CDR3 is 14 residues. The CDR3 DNA is TGTGCCTCCTTGACAGGGCCAGCGAACACTGAAGCTTTCTTT. Translation gives CASLTGPANTEAFF.

This clonotype was counted many times. The chain has TRBV4-1 and TRBJ1-2; 7 bases are a match to TRBD1. J lost 0 bases, V lost 11 bases, and 12 bases had no gene match. The CDR3 has 15 residues. Germline lookup yields CDR1 MGHRA and CDR2 YSYEKL. The CDR3 sequence: CAVLWTGDTNYGYTF. The DNA of the CDR3 is TGCGCCGTGCTCTGGACAGGTGATACTAACTATGGCTACACCTTC.

This clonotype was seen ten or more times. The chain carries TRBV6-2 or TRBV6-3 and TRBJ2-5; D perhaps matches TRBD1 (5 bases). Trimming removed 2 bases from V and 2 bases from J, with 9 bases in between. From germline, CDR1 is MNHEY and CDR2 SVGEGT. The length of the CDR3 is 14 residues. Here the CDR3 reads CASSYLRAQETQYF. CDR3 DNA sequence: TGTGCCAGCAGTTACCTCAGGGCGCAAGAGACCCAGTACTTC.

This clonotype has just a few counts. The gene calls are TRBV6-2 or TRBV6-3 and TRBJ1-1; D is possibly TRBD1 (6 bases). The CDR3 totals 13 residues. V was pared by 6 bases and J by 3 bases, with 11 bases between. Germline V gene data show CDR1 as MNHEY and CDR2 as SVGEGT. The CDR3 DNA reads as TGTGCCAGCAGACCGGACAGCCACACTGAAGCTTTCTTT. Protein sequence: CASRPDSHTEAFF.

The table lists this clonotype with many counts. This chain connects TRBV14 to TRBJ1-6; D may be TRBD1 (5 bases). The V end was cut by 0 bases, the J end by 8 bases, with 11 bases between. In germline, CDR1 is SGHDN, CDR2 FVKESK. This CDR3 is 15 amino acids long. CDR3 in amino acids: CASSQDLQGDSPLHF. CDR3 bases: TGTGCCAGCAGCCAAGATCTGCAGGGAGATTCACCCCTCCACTTT.

The chain recombines TRBV7-9 with TRBJ2-7; 9 bases align to TRBD1. The CDR3 has 15 amino acids. CDR1 is SEHNR and CDR2 is FQNEAQ in the germline V gene (reference sequence). J gave up 5 bases and V 6 bases, and 11 bases lay outside the gene matches. The CDR3 nucleotides are TGTGCCAGCAGACCTACCGGGACAGGGATCAACGAGCAGTACTTC. Its protein product is CASRPTGTGINEQYF.